These 12 T cell receptor beta chains were sequenced from one sample in a study of T-cell memory formation after mild COVID-19. TCRdb independently ran MiXCR on the 5' RACE reads; one entry per CDR3 protein. The sample consists of about 350,000 distinct CDR3 sequences, roughly 13% of them appearing once. The sequenced material came from PBMCs or a T cell subset sorted from them (not recorded which). Source of these receptors: a man aged 18 to 30 who had mild COVID-19 (a few samples of this study predate the infection). Cell type and time point are not known.

The chain is built from TRBV25-1 and TRBJ2-7, with 8 positions matching TRBD1. The CDR3 has 16 residues. With 4 bases clipped from V and 1 base from J, the junction kept 9 bases outside the gene matches. Germline V lookup: CDR1 MGHDK, CDR2 SYGVNS. CDR3 sequence: CASSGLTGAASYEQYF. The DNA of the CDR3 is TGTGCCAGCAGTGGCCTGACAGGGGCCGCGTCCTACGAGCAGTACTTC.

At least ten counts were recorded for this clonotype. The V and J genes are TRBV7-3 and TRBJ2-7; tentatively, D is TRBD1 (5 bases). The V gene lost 2 bases and the J gene lost 3 bases, with 11 bases spanning the gap. Germline V gene data show CDR1 as SGHTA and CDR2 as FQGTGA. CDR3 length equals 14 residues. The CDR3 DNA reads TGTGCCAGCAGCTTACACCCAGGGCGCTACGAGCAGTACGTC. As protein: CASSLHPGRYEQYV.

This clonotype was recorded a few times. The V call is TRBV20-1, the J call TRBJ1-2; no firm D call. Trimming cost V 7 bases and J 5 bases, with 14 bases left between them. The CDR3 is 12 amino acids. Germline V gives CDR1 DFQATT, CDR2 SNEGSKA (reference sequence). CDR3 bases: TGCAGTGTACCCCCGGGCCCGTATGGCTACACCTTC. It codes for CSVPPGPYGYTF.

This clonotype was seen more than once but under ten times. This chain links TRBV7-2 with TRBJ1-1, with TRBD1 identical over 8 bases. Germline V gives CDR1 SGHTA, CDR2 FQGNSA. This CDR3 contains 21 residues. J lost 1 base, V lost 5 bases, and 24 bases had no gene match. The chain's CDR3 is CASSHAQQSTGGPGQNTEAFF. The CDR3 DNA reads TGTGCCAGCAGCCATGCCCAACAATCCACAGGGGGTCCTGGCCAGAACACTGAAGCTTTCTTT.

This clonotype was recorded at least ten times. V gene TRBV12-3 or TRBV12-4 combines with J gene TRBJ2-7, with 8 bases fitting TRBD2. J gave up 3 bases and V 2 bases, and 12 bases lay outside the gene matches. The CDR3 extends over 17 amino acids. CDR3: CASSLYRWLAGYYEQYV. As DNA, the CDR3 is TGTGCCAGCAGTTTATATCGTTGGCTAGCGGGTTACTACGAGCAGTACGTC.

There are a few counts of this clonotype. The chain uses TRBV28 and TRBJ2-7; 10 nucleotides match TRBD1. This CDR3 has 15 amino acids. CDR1 MDHEN and CDR2 SYDVKM come from the germline V gene. V shed 6 bases, J shed 7 bases, and the junction held 12 bases outside the gene matches. The CDR3 protein is CASSTPGTGVGEQYV. In nucleotides, the CDR3 is TGTGCCAGCAGCACCCCCGGGACAGGGGTCGGTGAGCAGTACGTC.

This clonotype was seen a handful of times. The chain carries TRBV12-3 or TRBV12-4 and TRBJ2-3, with 12 bases matching TRBD2. V was pared by 7 bases and J by 2 bases, with 7 bases of the junction left unmatched. This CDR3 has 16 residues. In DNA form, the CDR3 reads TGTGCCAGCAATTCCAGACTAGCGGGGGTCACAGATACGCAGTATTTT. Its protein product is CASNSRLAGVTDTQYF.

This clonotype was observed a handful of times. This sequence joins TRBV12-3 or TRBV12-4 and TRBJ2-2; D call uncertain. The CDR3 extends over 15 amino acids. Between the trimmed V and J ends, which lost 3 bases and 3 bases, there was a span of 11 bases. CDR3 in DNA: TGTGCCAGCAGTTTCATACCGGGCGACACCGGGGAGCTGTTTTTT. Its protein is CASSFIPGDTGELFF.

V usage is TRBV5-1 and J usage is TRBJ1-3; D unclear. Germline V gene lookup returns CDR1 SGHRS and CDR2 YFSETQ. Trimming removed 4 bases at V and 4 bases at J, with 12 bases between. The CDR3 has 14 residues. The CDR3 DNA follows: TGCGCCAGCAGCACCGGGGTAGTAGGAAACACCATATATTTT. It specifies CASSTGVVGNTIYF.

This clonotype was detected only a few times. This chain uses TRBV7-9 with TRBJ2-3, with TRBD1 identical over 8 bases. The CDR3 contains 16 residues. CDR1 SEHNR and CDR2 FQNEAQ come from the germline V gene (reference sequence). V dropped 5 bases and J dropped 0; count of bases not matched to a gene: 7. The CDR3 spells CASSPRTGWSTDTQYF. The CDR3 bases are TGTGCCAGCAGCCCGAGGACAGGGTGGAGCACAGATACGCAGTATTTT.

CDR3 nucleotide sequence: TGTGCCAGCAGCAAATTCCCTCATGACAGAACGAAGGAAAACACCATATATTTT. This gives the protein CASSKFPHDRTKENTIYF. The chain links TRBV21-1 to TRBJ1-3; the DNA was not compared with TRBD1, the D call given in the table. TRBV21-1 is annotated as a pseudogene. The CDR3 is 18 residues long.

This clonotype was counted between two and nine times. DNA of the CDR3: TGCGCCAGCAGCTGGGGACCAGAGACTGAAGCTTTCTTT. Its translation is CASSWGPETEAFF. The rearrangement uses TRBV5-1 and TRBJ1-1; D perhaps matches TRBD1 (5 bases). The CDR3 totals 13 residues. V was shortened by 3 bases and J by 5 bases, with 11 bases between the two germline ends. Germline CDR1 reads SGHRS; CDR2 reads YFSETQ. The full variable domain, its missing parts supplied by reference TRBV5-1 and TRBJ1-1, is KAGVTQTPRYLIKTRGQQVTLSCSPISGHRSVSWYQQTPGQGLQFLFEYFSETQRNKGNFPGRFSGRQFSNSRSEMNVSTLELGDSALYLCASSWGPETEAFFGQGTRLTVV.